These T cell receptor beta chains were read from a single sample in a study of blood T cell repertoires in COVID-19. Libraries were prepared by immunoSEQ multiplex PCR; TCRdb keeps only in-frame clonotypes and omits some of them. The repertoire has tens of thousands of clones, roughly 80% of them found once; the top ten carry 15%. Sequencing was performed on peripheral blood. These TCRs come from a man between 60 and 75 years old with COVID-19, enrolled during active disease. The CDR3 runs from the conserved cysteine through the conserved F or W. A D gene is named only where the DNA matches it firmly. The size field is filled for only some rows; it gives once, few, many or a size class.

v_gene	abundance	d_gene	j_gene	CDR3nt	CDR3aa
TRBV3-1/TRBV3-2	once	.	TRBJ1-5	TGTGCCAGCAGCCTCGGAGGTCAGCCCCAGCATTTT	CASSLGGQPQHF
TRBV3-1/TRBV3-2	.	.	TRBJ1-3	TGTGCCAGCAGCCAAGGTAGCCCGCCAAACACCATATATTTT	CASSQGSPPNTIYF
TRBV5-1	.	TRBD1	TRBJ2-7	TGCGCCAGCAGCGACCCGGGACAGGGTGGCCACGAGCAGTACTTC	CASSDPGQGGHEQYF
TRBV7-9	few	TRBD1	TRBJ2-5	TGTGCCAGCAGAACTGACAGGGCGCAAGAGACCCAGTACTTC	CASRTDRAQETQYF
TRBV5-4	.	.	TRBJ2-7	TGTGCCAGCAGCTTGGATAGCGGAGGGGAGCAGTACTTC	CASSLDSGGEQYF
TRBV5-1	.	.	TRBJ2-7	TGCGCCAGCAGCTCGACACCCTACGAGCAGTACTTC	CASSSTPYEQYF
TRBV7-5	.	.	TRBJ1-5	TGTGCCAGGATATATCGGGGGGAACAGCCCCAGCATTTT	CARIYRGEQPQHF
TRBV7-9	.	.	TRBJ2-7	TGTGCCAGCAGCCAAACCGGGAGCTCCTACGAGCAGTACTTC	CASSQTGSSYEQYF
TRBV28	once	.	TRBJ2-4	TGTGCCAGCAGTTCATGGATGGCTAGCATATCGAGGTCCAAAAACATTCAGTACTTC	CASSSWMASISRSKNIQYF
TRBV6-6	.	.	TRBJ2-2	TGTGCCAGCACCAAACCAGGGGCCACCGGGGAGCTGTTTTTT	CASTKPGATGELFF
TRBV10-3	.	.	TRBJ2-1	TGTGCCATCGGCGGAGTGTCAGTGATCTTC	CAIGGVSVIF
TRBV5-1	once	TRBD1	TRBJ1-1	TGCGCCAGCAGCTTCTCACAGGGGATGACAACTGAAGCTTTCTTT	CASSFSQGMTTEAFF
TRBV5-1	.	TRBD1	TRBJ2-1	TGCGCCAGCAGCTTGGGACAGGGTTGGAATGAGCAGTTCTTC	CASSLGQGWNEQFF
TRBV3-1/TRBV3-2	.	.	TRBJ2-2	TGTGCCAGCAGCTCACCCGGAAGGACGGGAGTTACCGGGGAGCTGTTTTTT	CASSSPGRTGVTGELFF
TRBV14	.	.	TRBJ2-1	TGTGCCAGCAGCCCCCGGGATTCCTACAATGAGCAGTTCTTC	CASSPRDSYNEQFF
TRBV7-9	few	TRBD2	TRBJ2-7	TGTGCCAGCAGCTTCACTAGCGGGAGTGGGTACGAGCAGTACTTC	CASSFTSGSGYEQYF